This T cell receptor beta chain was observed in a study of T cells after posttransplantation cyclophosphamide. V was cut by 5 bases and J by 0 bases, with 11 bases left in between. The length of the CDR3 is 15 residues. Germline V gene sequence: CDR1 MNHNS, CDR2 SASEGT. Clones were read by immunoSEQ multiplex PCR, and TCRdb kept only the in-frame ones, dropping some. The sample includes under 75,000 clones, 93% of them seen just once. Broader study findings: Tissue-infiltrating T cells from skin or gut overlapped little with blood T cells.

Notes on this clone: Its target is not known.

The sequence came from a woman aged 25 to 39 in good health and a related stem cell transplant donor. The V gene is TRBV6-1, the J gene TRBJ2-1; possibly TRBD1 for D (5 bases). The sample taken for sequencing was PBMCs. CDR3 in amino acids: CASSPQESSYNEQFF. CDR3 sequence (DNA): TGTGCCAGCAGTCCACAGGAGAGCTCCTACAATGAGCAGTTCTTC.